This T cell receptor beta chain is from a study of shared clonotypes between healthy human individuals. Study as a whole: Per-donor plates numbered three CD4 naive, three CD4 memory, two CD8 naive and one CD8 memory. Study-level points and caveats: Naive subsets, compared against memory subsets, generally had larger estimated richness values.

Details on this clone: Its antigen remains unknown.

CDR1 is MNHEY, CDR2 SMNVEV, per germline (reference sequence). This CDR3 spans 16 amino acids. V was trimmed by 5 bases and J by 4 bases, leaving 20 bases between them. Deep was the level used in running the assay. Here immunoSEQ multiplex PCR was the method, and the copy in TCRdb shows in-frame clones only, minus some. The table lists 2,500,000 or so clones, approximately 90% of them singletons, with roughly 0.14% in the top ten. CD4+ cell separation produced CD45RA+ naive and CD45RA-negative memory subsets. Specimen: naive CD4+ T cells sorted from blood. Subset here: CD45RA+ positively selected. The chain employs TRBV27 and TRBJ1-2; D call uncertain. The receptor was derived from a man younger than 30 in good health. CDR3 nucleotide sequence: TGTGCCAGCAGTCCGTACTACGACCCACTACTCTATGGCTACACCTTC. It encodes CASSPYYDPLLYGYTF.